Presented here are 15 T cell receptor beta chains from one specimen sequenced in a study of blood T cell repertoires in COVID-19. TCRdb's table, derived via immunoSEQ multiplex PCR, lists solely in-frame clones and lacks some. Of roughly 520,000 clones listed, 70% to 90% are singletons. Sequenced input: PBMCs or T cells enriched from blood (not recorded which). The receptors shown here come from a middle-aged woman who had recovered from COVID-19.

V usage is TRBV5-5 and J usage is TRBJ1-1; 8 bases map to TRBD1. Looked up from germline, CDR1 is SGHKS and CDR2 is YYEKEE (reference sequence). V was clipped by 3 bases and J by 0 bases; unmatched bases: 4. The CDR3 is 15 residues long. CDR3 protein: CASSWGTGVNTEAFF. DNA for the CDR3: TGTGCCAGCAGCTGGGGGACAGGAGTGAACACTGAAGCTTTCTTT.

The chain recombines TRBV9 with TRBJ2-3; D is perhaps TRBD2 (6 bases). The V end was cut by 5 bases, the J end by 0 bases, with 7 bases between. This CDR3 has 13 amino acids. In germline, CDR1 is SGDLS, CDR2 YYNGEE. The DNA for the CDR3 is TGTGCCAGCAGGGGAGGTAGCACAGATACGCAGTATTTT. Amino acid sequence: CASRGGSTDTQYF.

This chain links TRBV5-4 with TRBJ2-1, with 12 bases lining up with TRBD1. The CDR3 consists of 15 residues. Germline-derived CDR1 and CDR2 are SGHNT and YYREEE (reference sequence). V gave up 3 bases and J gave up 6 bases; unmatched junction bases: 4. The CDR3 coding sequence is TGTGCCAGCAGCTGGGGACAGGGGGCTGGCAATGAGCAGTTCTTC. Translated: CASSWGQGAGNEQFF.

This chain's CDR3 is CAWSKGANEKLFF. The CDR3 nucleotides read TGTGCCTGGAGTAAAGGGGCGAATGAAAAACTGTTTTTT. This chain connects TRBV30 to TRBJ1-4; D may be TRBD1 (5 bases). This CDR3 spans 13 amino acids. The ends were cut back, 2 bases at V and 5 bases at J, with 9 bases in the middle. CDR1 GTSNPN and CDR2 SVGIG come from the germline V gene (reference sequence). Complete variable domain (other parts from reference TRBV30 and TRBJ1-4): SQTIHQWPATLVQPVGSPLSLECTVEGTSNPNLYWYRQAAGRGLQLLFYSVGIGQISSEVPQNLSASRPQDRQFILSSKKLLLSDSGFYLCAWSKGANEKLFFGSGTQLSVL.

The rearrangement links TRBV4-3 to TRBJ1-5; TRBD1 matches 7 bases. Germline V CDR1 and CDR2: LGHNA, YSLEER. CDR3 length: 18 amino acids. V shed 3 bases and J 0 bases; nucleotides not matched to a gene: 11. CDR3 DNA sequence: TGCGCCAGCAGCCACAATGTGCGGGACAGTAATAGCAATCAGCCCCAGCATTTT. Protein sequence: CASSHNVRDSNSNQPQHF.

CDR3 sequence: CASSLAGRVEKLFF. CDR3 sequence (DNA): TGCGCCAGCAGCTTGGCCGGGAGGGTTGAAAAACTGTTTTTT. The chain carries TRBV5-1 and TRBJ1-4; D is ambiguous. The CDR3 loop spans 14 amino acids. Trimming took off 0 bases at V and 7 bases at J, with 10 bases between the two ends. In germline, CDR1 is SGHRS, CDR2 YFSETQ. The variable domain in full, completed from reference TRBV5-1 and TRBJ1-4, reads KAGVTQTPRYLIKTRGQQVTLSCSPISGHRSVSWYQQTPGQGLQFLFEYFSETQRNKGNFPGRFSGRQFSNSRSEMNVSTLELGDSALYLCASSLAGRVEKLFFGSGTQLSVL.

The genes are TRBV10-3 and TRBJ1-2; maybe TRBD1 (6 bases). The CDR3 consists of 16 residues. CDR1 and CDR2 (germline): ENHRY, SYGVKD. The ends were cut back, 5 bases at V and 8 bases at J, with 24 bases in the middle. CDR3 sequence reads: CAISHTGSLLLAGYTF. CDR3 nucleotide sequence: TGTGCCATCAGTCATACAGGGTCCCTTCTATTGGCGGGCTACACCTTC.

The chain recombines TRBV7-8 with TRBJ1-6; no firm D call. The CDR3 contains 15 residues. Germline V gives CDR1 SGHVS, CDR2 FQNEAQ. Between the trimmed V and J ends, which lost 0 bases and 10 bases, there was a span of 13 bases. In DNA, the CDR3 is TGTGCCAGCAGCTTAGCCGGAGGGAGAGGCTCACCCCTCCACTTT. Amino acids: CASSLAGGRGSPLHF. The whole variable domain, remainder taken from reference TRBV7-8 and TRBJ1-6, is GAGVSQSPRYKVAKRGQDVALRCDPISGHVSLFWYQQALGQGPEFLTYFQNEAQLDKSGLPSDRFFAERPEGSVSTLKIQRTQQEDSAVYLCASSLAGGRGSPLHFGNGTRLTVT.

CDR3 bases: TGTGCCACCGGTACGGGGGCCTACGAGCAGTACTTC. Translating gives CATGTGAYEQYF. V gene TRBV15 combines with J gene TRBJ2-7; possibly TRBD2 for D (6 bases). Germline V lookup: CDR1 LNHNV, CDR2 YYDKDF (reference sequence). The germline V and J ends were trimmed by 8 bases and 2 bases, with 10 bases remaining between them. CDR3 length: 12 residues.

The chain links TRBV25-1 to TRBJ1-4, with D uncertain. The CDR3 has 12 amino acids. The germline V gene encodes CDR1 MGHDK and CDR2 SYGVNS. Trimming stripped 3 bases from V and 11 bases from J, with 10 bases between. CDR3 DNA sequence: TGTGCCAGCAGTGACTCGACGGGGAAACTGTTTTTT. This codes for CASSDSTGKLFF.

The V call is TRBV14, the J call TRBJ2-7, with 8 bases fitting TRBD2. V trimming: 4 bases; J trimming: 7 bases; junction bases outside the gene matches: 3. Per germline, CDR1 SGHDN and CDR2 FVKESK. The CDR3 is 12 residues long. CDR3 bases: TGTGCCAGCAGCCCCCAGCGGGGGGAGCAGTACTTC. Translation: CASSPQRGEQYF.

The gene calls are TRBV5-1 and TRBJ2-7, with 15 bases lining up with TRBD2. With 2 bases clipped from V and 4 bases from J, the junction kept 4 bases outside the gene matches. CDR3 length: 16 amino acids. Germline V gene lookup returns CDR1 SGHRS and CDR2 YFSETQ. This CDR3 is CASSLGTSGRIYEQYF. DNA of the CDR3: TGCGCCAGCAGCTTAGGGACTAGCGGGAGGATATACGAGCAGTACTTC.

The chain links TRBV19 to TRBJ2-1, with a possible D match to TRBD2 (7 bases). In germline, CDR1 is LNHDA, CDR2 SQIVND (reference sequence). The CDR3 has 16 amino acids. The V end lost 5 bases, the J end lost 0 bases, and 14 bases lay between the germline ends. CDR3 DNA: TGTGCCAGTAGTGTCCTTAGGGGGGGCTCCTACAATGAGCAGTTCTTC. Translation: CASSVLRGGSYNEQFF. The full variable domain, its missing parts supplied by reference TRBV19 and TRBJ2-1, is DGGITQSPKYLFRKEGQNVTLSCEQNLNHDAMYWYRQDPGQGLRLIYYSQIVNDFQKGDIAEGYSVSREKKESFPLTVTSAQKNPTAFYLCASSVLRGGSYNEQFFGPGTRLTVL.

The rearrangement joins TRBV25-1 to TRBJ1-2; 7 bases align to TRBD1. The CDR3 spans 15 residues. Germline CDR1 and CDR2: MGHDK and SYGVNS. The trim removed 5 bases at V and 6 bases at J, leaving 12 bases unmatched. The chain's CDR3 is CASSTQTGKRHGYTF. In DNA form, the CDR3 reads TGTGCCAGCAGTACCCAGACAGGGAAGAGGCATGGCTACACCTTC.

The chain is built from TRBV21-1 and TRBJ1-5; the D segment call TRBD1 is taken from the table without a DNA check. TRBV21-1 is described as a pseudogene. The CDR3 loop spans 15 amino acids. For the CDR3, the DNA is TGTGCCAGCAGCAAAAAAACAGGAATCCGTCAGCCCCAGCATTTT. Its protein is CASSKKTGIRQPQHF.